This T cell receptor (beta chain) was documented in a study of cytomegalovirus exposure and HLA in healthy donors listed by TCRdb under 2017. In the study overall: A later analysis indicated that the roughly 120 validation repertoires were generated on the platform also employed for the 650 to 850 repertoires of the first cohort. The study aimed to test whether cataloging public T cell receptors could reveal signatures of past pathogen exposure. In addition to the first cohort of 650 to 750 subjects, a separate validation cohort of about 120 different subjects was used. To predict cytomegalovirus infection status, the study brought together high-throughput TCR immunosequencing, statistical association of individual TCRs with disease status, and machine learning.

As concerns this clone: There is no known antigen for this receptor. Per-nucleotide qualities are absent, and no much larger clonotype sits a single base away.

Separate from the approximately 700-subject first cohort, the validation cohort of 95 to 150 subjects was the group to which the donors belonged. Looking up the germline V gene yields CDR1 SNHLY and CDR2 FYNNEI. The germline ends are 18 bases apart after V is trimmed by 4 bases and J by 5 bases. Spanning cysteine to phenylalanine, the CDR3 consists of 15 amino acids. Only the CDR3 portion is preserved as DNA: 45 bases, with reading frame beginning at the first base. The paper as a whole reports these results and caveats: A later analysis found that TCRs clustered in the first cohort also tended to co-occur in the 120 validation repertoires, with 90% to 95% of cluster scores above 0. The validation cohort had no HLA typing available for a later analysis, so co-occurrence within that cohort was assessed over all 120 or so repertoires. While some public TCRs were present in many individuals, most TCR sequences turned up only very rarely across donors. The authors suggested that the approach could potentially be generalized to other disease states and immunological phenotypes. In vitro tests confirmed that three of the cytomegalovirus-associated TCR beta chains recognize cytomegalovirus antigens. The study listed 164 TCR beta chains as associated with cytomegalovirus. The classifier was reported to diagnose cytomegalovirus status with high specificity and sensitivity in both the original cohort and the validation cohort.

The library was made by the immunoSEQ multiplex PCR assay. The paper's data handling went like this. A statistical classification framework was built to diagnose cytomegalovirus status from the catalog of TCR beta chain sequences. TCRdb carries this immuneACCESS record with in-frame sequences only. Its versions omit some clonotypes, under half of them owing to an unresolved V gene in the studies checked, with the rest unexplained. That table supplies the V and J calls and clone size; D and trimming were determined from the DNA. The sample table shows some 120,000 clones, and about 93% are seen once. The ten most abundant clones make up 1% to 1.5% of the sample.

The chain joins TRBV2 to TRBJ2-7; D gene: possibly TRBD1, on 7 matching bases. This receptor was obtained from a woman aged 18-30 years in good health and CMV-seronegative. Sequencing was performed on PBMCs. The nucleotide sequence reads TGTGCCAGCAGTGTCGGGGGACAGCAAATTGACGAGCAGTACTTC. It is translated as CASSVGGQQIDEQYF.